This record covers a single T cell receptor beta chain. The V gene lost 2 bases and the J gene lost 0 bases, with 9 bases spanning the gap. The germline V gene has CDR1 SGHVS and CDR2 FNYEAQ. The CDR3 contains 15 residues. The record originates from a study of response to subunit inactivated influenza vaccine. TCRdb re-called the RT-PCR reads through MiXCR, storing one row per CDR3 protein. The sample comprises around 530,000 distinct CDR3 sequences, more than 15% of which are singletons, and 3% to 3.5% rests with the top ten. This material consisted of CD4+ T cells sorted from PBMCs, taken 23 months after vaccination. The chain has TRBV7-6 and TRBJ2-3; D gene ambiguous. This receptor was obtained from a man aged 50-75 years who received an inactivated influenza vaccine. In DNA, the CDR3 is TGTGCCAGCAGCTTATCTGTCACTAGCACAGATACGCAGTATTTT. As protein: CASSLSVTSTDTQYF.